This is a list of T cell receptor beta chains from one sample in a study of shared clonotypes between healthy human individuals. Method: immunoSEQ multiplex PCR; TCRdb's copy keeps in-frame clones and lacks some. This sample has 2,100,000 or so clones, with nearly 97% found just once. What was sequenced was naive CD4+ T cells sorted from blood. All receptors come from a man in his late teens or twenties in good health. CDR3s include the opening cysteine and the closing phenylalanine or tryptophan. The D gene is left open where the match is weak. The listing skips clone size in some rows; elsewhere it reads once, few, many or a size class.

>NA|TRBV5-4|TRBJ2-1|NA|12
CASSGVVNEQFF
TGTGCCAGCAGCGGGGTGGTAAATGAGCAGTTCTTC
>once|TRBV5-1|TRBJ1-1|NA|14
CASSRTALNTEAFF
TGCGCCAGCAGCAGGACAGCCTTGAACACTGAAGCTTTCTTT
>NA|TRBV7-8|TRBJ2-3|TRBD1|17
CASSISGRDRRSDTQYF
TGTGCCAGCAGCATCTCCGGTAGGGACAGGAGATCAGATACGCAGTATTTT
>NA|TRBV2|TRBJ2-3|NA|15
CASTRRADSTDTQYF
TGTGCCAGCACCCGTCGGGCGGATAGCACAGATACGCAGTATTTT
>NA|TRBV10-1|TRBJ2-5|NA|14
CASSESASQETQYF
TGCGCCAGCAGTGAGTCCGCGAGCCAAGAGACCCAGTACTTC
>NA|TRBV18|TRBJ2-5|NA|12
CASSPEQNTQYF
TGTGCCAGCTCACCAGAACAAAATACCCAGTACTTC
>NA|TRBV11-2|TRBJ2-5|NA|13
CASSLQDRGTQYF
TGTGCCAGCAGCTTACAGGATAGGGGGACCCAGTACTTC
>NA|TRBV27|TRBJ1-1|NA|13
CASSNRANTEAFF
TGTGCCAGCAGTAACAGGGCGAACACTGAAGCTTTCTTT
>NA|TRBV19|TRBJ1-5|NA|16
CASTSRDTTSNQPQHF
TGTGCCAGTACCTCCCGGGACACTACTAGCAATCAGCCCCAGCATTTT
>NA|TRBV9|TRBJ2-3|NA|15
CASSVSAESTDTQYF
TGTGCCAGCAGCGTTTCGGCCGAATCTACAGATACGCAGTATTTT
>NA|TRBV28|TRBJ1-2|TRBD1|13
CASSLTGTYGYTF
TGTGCCAGCAGTTTGACAGGGACTTATGGCTACACCTTC
>NA|TRBV19|TRBJ2-2|NA|15
CASSTSDKGTGELFF
TGTGCCAGTAGTACCTCGGACAAGGGCACCGGGGAGCTGTTTTTT
>NA|TRBV7-2|TRBJ1-2|TRBD1|17
CASSSGTGLFPNYGYTF
TGTGCCAGCAGCTCTGGGACAGGACTCTTTCCTAACTATGGCTACACCTTC
>NA|TRBV14|TRBJ1-6|NA|19
CASSQTTARPSSYNSPLHF
TGTGCCAGCAGCCAAACGACAGCCCGCCCCAGCTCCTATAATTCACCCCTCCACTTT
>NA|TRBV9|TRBJ1-3|NA|18
CASSRTQTSQASGNTIYF
TGTGCCAGCAGCAGGACTCAAACTTCACAGGCCTCTGGAAACACCATATATTTT
>NA|TRBV11-2|TRBJ2-5|NA|15
CASSLDGSQQETQYF
TGTGCCAGCAGCTTAGACGGGAGTCAGCAAGAGACCCAGTACTTC
>NA|TRBV6-5|TRBJ2-7|NA|14
CASAFPSVTGTQYF
TGTGCCAGCGCATTCCCTTCCGTAACAGGTACCCAGTACTTC
>NA|TRBV7-9|TRBJ1-3|TRBD1|16
CASSLISQGAGNTIYF
TGTGCCAGCAGCTTAATTTCTCAGGGGGCTGGAAACACCATATATTTT
>NA|TRBV18|TRBJ1-2|TRBD1|11
CASSTGQGPTF
TGTGCCAGCTCAACTGGACAGGGACCCACCTTC
>once|TRBV5-1|TRBJ2-7|NA|18
CASSGGPRDGAGSYEQYF
TGCGCCAGCAGTGGGGGTCCGAGGGATGGGGCTGGCTCCTACGAGCAGTACTTC
>few|TRBV19|TRBJ1-5|NA|15
CASSKSHPSNQPQHF
TGTGCCAGTAGTAAAAGTCACCCTAGCAATCAGCCCCAGCATTTT
>NA|TRBV7-2|TRBJ2-4|NA|18
CASSRPGRTDFNKNIQYF
TGTGCCAGCAGCCGGCCGGGCCGGACGGACTTCAACAAAAACATTCAGTACTTC
>NA|TRBV5-1|TRBJ2-2|TRBD1|15
CASSLVPGGTGELFF
TGCGCCAGCAGCTTGGTTCCAGGGGGAACCGGGGAGCTGTTTTTT
>NA|TRBV2|TRBJ2-5|NA|14
CASSPRTDQETQYF
TGTGCCAGCAGCCCAAGGACAGATCAAGAGACCCAGTACTTC
>NA|TRBV18|TRBJ1-1|TRBD1|16
CASSPPYGTENTEAFF
TGTGCCAGCTCACCACCGTATGGGACAGAGAACACTGAAGCTTTCTTT
>NA|TRBV6-1|TRBJ2-1|NA|15
CASGLDQGYYNEQFF
TGTGCCAGCGGCCTTGACCAGGGGTACTACAATGAGCAGTTCTTC
>NA|TRBV30|TRBJ1-5|NA|16
CAWRGGQPVNNQPQHF
TGTGCCTGGAGGGGCGGACAGCCGGTGAACAATCAGCCCCAGCATTTT
>NA|TRBV5-4|TRBJ1-1|NA|15
CASSLAGEMNTEAFF
TGTGCCAGCAGCTTGGCCGGCGAGATGAACACTGAAGCTTTCTTT
>NA|TRBV10-2|TRBJ2-7|TRBD2|13
CASRPGLAPEQYF
TGCGCCAGCAGGCCGGGACTAGCGCCCGAGCAGTACTTC
>once|TRBV6-5|TRBJ1-6|NA|15
CASRQGAGINSPLHF
TGTGCCAGCAGACAAGGGGCAGGGATTAATTCACCCCTCCACTTT
>NA|TRBV5-8|TRBJ2-6|NA|13
CASSLRGANVLTF
TGTGCCAGCAGCTTGAGGGGGGCCAACGTCCTGACTTTC
>NA|TRBV7-2|TRBJ1-2|TRBD1|15
CASSLAPRGLYGYTF
TGTGCCAGCAGCTTAGCGCCCAGGGGGCTTTATGGCTACACCTTC
>NA|TRBV5-1|TRBJ1-4|TRBD1|14
CASTRTGANEKLFF
TGCGCCAGCACCCGGACAGGGGCGAATGAAAAACTGTTTTTT
>NA|TRBV28|TRBJ1-2|NA|14
CASRIGVSNYGYTF
TGTGCCAGCAGAATCGGGGTGTCTAACTATGGCTACACCTTC
>NA|TRBV5-1|TRBJ2-5|TRBD2|13
CASSFSGRETQYF
TGCGCCAGCAGCTTCAGCGGGAGGGAGACCCAGTACTTC
>NA|TRBV29-1|TRBJ1-4|NA|13
CSACSGTFEKLFF
TGCAGCGCCTGTTCCGGGACATTTGAAAAACTGTTTTTT
>NA|TRBV9|TRBJ2-3|NA|15
CASSVEQRPTDTQYF
TGTGCCAGCAGCGTAGAACAGCGGCCCACAGATACGCAGTATTTT
>NA|TRBV5-1|TRBJ2-1|TRBD2|15
CASSLDGRDYNEQFF
TGCGCCAGCAGCTTGGACGGGAGGGACTACAATGAGCAGTTCTTC
>NA|TRBV7-9|TRBJ2-1|TRBD1|16
CASSRLRDSLYNEQFF
TGTGCCAGCAGCCGACTCCGGGACAGTCTCTACAATGAGCAGTTCTTC
>NA|TRBV27|TRBJ2-1|NA|13
CASSRPSYNEQFF
TGTGCCAGCAGTCGCCCCTCCTACAATGAGCAGTTCTTC
>NA|TRBV6-1|TRBJ1-2|TRBD1|13
CASSETGDYGYTF
TGTGCCAGCAGTGAGACAGGGGACTATGGCTACACCTTC
>NA|TRBV6-1|TRBJ1-3|NA|15
CASTTGQLRGNTIYF
TGTGCCAGCACCACGGGGCAGTTAAGAGGAAACACCATATATTTT
>NA|TRBV9|TRBJ2-3|TRBD1|15
CASSPTPTGADTQYF
TGTGCCAGCAGCCCTACCCCGACAGGGGCAGATACGCAGTATTTT
>NA|TRBV19|TRBJ1-5|NA|15
CASSIAAASNQPQHF
TGTGCCAGTAGTATAGCAGCTGCCAGCAATCAGCCCCAGCATTTT
>NA|TRBV18|TRBJ1-2|NA|14
CASSPPSGNYGYTF
TGTGCCAGCTCACCACCCTCAGGGAACTATGGCTACACCTTC
>NA|TRBV19|TRBJ2-1|NA|16
CASSIDHGGTYNEQFF
TGTGCCAGTAGTATAGATCATGGGGGGACCTACAATGAGCAGTTCTTC
>NA|TRBV11-2|TRBJ2-5|NA|15
CASSFSFGVGETQYF
TGTGCCAGCAGCTTCAGTTTCGGCGTAGGTGAGACCCAGTACTTC
>NA|TRBV6-5|TRBJ2-5|NA|14
CASSYEWRGETQYF
TGTGCCAGCAGTTACGAATGGAGGGGAGAGACCCAGTACTTC
>NA|TRBV6-5|TRBJ1-1|NA|15
CASSRTVRGITEAFF
TGTGCCAGCAGCCGAACCGTTAGGGGGATAACTGAAGCTTTCTTT
>NA|TRBV7-8|TRBJ1-6|NA|14
CASSQGQPSSPLHF
TGTGCCAGCAGCCAAGGACAGCCGTCTTCACCCCTCCACTTT